These 22 T cell receptor beta chains came from one sample sequenced in a study of cytomegalovirus exposure and HLA in healthy donors. In the PCR, 60 Vbeta and 13 Jbeta primers were used. TCRdb's copy holds only in-frame clones and misses some; the assay was immunoSEQ multiplex PCR. The table has 100,000 to 150,000 clones, 72% seen once; the top ten hold 3.5% to 4.5%. Sequenced material: PBMCs. Receptor source: a man aged 25 to 40 in good health and CMV-seronegative.

This chain uses TRBV19 with TRBJ1-2; 11 nucleotides align to TRBD1. This CDR3 region has 15 residues. In germline, CDR1 is LNHDA, CDR2 SQIVND (reference sequence). V was pared by 5 bases and J by 4 bases, with 6 bases of the junction left unmatched. This chain's CDR3 is CASSPWDRGTYGYTF. The CDR3 DNA follows: TGTGCCAGTAGTCCCTGGGACAGGGGGACCTATGGCTACACCTTC. Full variable domain (remainder filled in from reference TRBV19 and TRBJ1-2): DGGITQSPKYLFRKEGQNVTLSCEQNLNHDAMYWYRQDPGQGLRLIYYSQIVNDFQKGDIAEGYSVSREKKESFPLTVTSAQKNPTAFYLCASSPWDRGTYGYTFGSGTRLTVV.

Only one count was recorded for this clone. The CDR3 DNA reads TGTGCCAGCAGCCCCGTAAACATTCAGTACTTC. This codes for CASSPVNIQYF. The J gene is TRBJ2-4, the V gene TRBV13; D call uncertain. Trimming pared 5 bases from V and 6 bases from J, leaving 5 bases between. Germline-derived CDR1 and CDR2 are PRHDT and FYEKMQ (reference sequence). CDR3 length: 11 amino acids.

This chain connects TRBV2 to TRBJ1-1, with 8 bases lining up with TRBD1. The CDR3 runs 12 residues. Germline loops: CDR1 SNHLY, CDR2 FYNNEI. Germline trimming cut 6 bases from V and 8 bases from J; bases unmatched to any gene: 5. CDR3: CASSDRGREAFF. DNA for the CDR3: TGTGCCAGCAGCGACAGGGGTCGAGAAGCTTTCTTT.

A remark on this clone: This same CDR3 is encoded by further DNA sequences in the sample. The chain joins TRBV5-1 to TRBJ1-1; 7 nucleotides align to TRBD1. The CDR3 has 12 residues. After removal of 3 bases from V and 8 bases from J, the junction contained 4 bases not matched to a gene. Germline V lookup: CDR1 SGHRS, CDR2 YFSETQ. The CDR3 DNA is TGCGCCAGCAGCTGGACAGGTTTGGAAGCTTTCTTT. Translated, it gives CASSWTGLEAFF. Full variable domain (outside the CDR3, taken from reference TRBV5-1 and TRBJ1-1): KAGVTQTPRYLIKTRGQQVTLSCSPISGHRSVSWYQQTPGQGLQFLFEYFSETQRNKGNFPGRFSGRQFSNSRSEMNVSTLELGDSALYLCASSWTGLEAFFGQGTRLTVV.

The V and J genes are TRBV6-1 and TRBJ2-7, with D possibly TRBD1 on 5 matching bases. Germline V gene data show CDR1 as MNHNS and CDR2 as SASEGT. V lost 4 bases and J lost 2, with 18 bases in between. This CDR3 region has 16 residues. As DNA, the CDR3 is TGTGCCAGCAGTGGTAGGACACTCAAATCTCCCTACGAGCAGTACTTC. Protein: CASSGRTLKSPYEQYF.

The V gene is TRBV27, the J gene TRBJ1-1; D remains unclear. Germline V gene sequence: CDR1 MNHEY, CDR2 SMNVEV (reference sequence). The V end was cut by 3 bases, the J end by 1 base, with 12 bases between. The CDR3 has 15 residues. DNA for the CDR3: TGTGCCAGCAGTTTTGGAAAGGCGGGGAACACTGAAGCTTTCTTT. Translated: CASSFGKAGNTEAFF.

V and J are TRBV29-1 and TRBJ1-2; 7 bases are shared with TRBD1. J lost 6 bases, V lost 6 bases, and 4 bases had no gene match. The V gene's germline CDR1 is SQVTM and CDR2 ANQGSEA. The CDR3 sequence is 11 residues long. The CDR3 DNA sequence: TGCAGCGTCAGACAGGGAGATGGCTACACCTTC. Translating it yields CSVRQGDGYTF.

V gene TRBV7-9 combines with J gene TRBJ1-4; maybe TRBD1 (5 bases). The CDR3 spans 13 residues. V lost 6 bases and J 9 bases, leaving 14 bases between the germline ends. Germline CDR1 reads SEHNR; CDR2 reads FQNEAQ (reference sequence). For the CDR3, the DNA is TGTGCCAGCAGTCCGGGGGGTCGGAAAAAACTGTTTTTT. Protein: CASSPGGRKKLFF.

The rearrangement joins TRBV5-6 to TRBJ1-6; 7 nucleotides align to TRBD1. The V and J ends lost 0 bases and 10 bases, in that order; junction bases with no gene match: 4. CDR1 is SGHDT, CDR2 YYEEEE, per germline. The CDR3 loop spans 14 amino acids. CDR3 in amino acids: CASSLGTRGSPLHF. DNA for the CDR3: TGTGCCAGCAGCTTGGGAACCAGGGGGTCACCCCTCCACTTT.

The chain employs TRBV5-1 and TRBJ2-5, with D tentatively TRBD1 (6 bases). Germline-derived CDR1 and CDR2 are SGHRS and YFSETQ. The CDR3 has 14 residues. Trimming cost V 6 bases and J 5 bases, with 17 bases left between them. The CDR3 here is CASNSGEGVETQYF. The CDR3, as DNA: TGCGCCAGCAACTCCGGCGAGGGGGTCGAGACCCAGTACTTC.

CDR3 in DNA: TGTGCCAGCAGTGAACTGTCAGGGGGCTTTAATGAAAAACTGTTTTTT. It specifies CASSELSGGFNEKLFF. The chain uses TRBV2 and TRBJ1-4; 8 bases fit TRBD1. J lost 4 bases, V lost 2 bases, and 6 bases had no gene match. The CDR3 totals 16 residues. Germline assignment: CDR1 SNHLY and CDR2 FYNNEI.

V usage is TRBV5-5 and J usage is TRBJ2-3, with D uncertain. Germline V gives CDR1 SGHKS, CDR2 YYEKEE (reference sequence). The CDR3 is 12 residues long. V was clipped by 3 bases and J by 2 bases, with 4 bases between them. The CDR3 sequence: CASSYTTDTQYF. For the CDR3, the DNA is TGTGCCAGCAGCTACACCACAGATACGCAGTATTTT.

This clone was recorded only once. V and J are TRBV5-1 and TRBJ1-1; D gene unclear. With 2 bases removed from V and 1 base from J, the gap between germline ends came to 12 bases. The CDR3 covers 15 residues. The V gene's germline CDR1 is SGHRS and CDR2 YFSETQ. In nucleotides, the CDR3 is TGCGCCAGCAGCTTTTGGGCGCAGGCGAACACTGAAGCTTTCTTT. This encodes CASSFWAQANTEAFF.

V usage is TRBV2 and J usage is TRBJ1-2; a weak D match, TRBD1 (5 bases). Germline CDR1 is SNHLY and CDR2 is FYNNEI. The germline V and J ends were trimmed by 4 bases and 0 bases, with 15 bases remaining between them. The CDR3 length is 16 residues. The CDR3: CASSGQLRPTNYGYTF. CDR3 nucleotide sequence: TGTGCCAGCAGTGGACAGCTTCGGCCCACTAACTATGGCTACACCTTC.

The V and J genes are TRBV27 and TRBJ2-3, with 7 bases lining up with TRBD1. The germline V gene encodes CDR1 MNHEY and CDR2 SMNVEV (reference sequence). J was trimmed by 0 bases and V by 8 bases; bases with no gene match: 14. This CDR3 is built from 17 residues. The CDR3 region has the DNA TGTGCCAGCGGGCTACCTGGACAGGAAACTAGCACAGATACGCAGTATTTT. It codes for CASGLPGQETSTDTQYF.

The chain's CDR3 is CASSPSGGKGEKLFF. CDR3 DNA: TGTGCCAGCAGCCCCTCGGGGGGGAAGGGGGAAAAACTGTTTTTT. The genes are TRBV28 and TRBJ1-4; tentatively, D is TRBD1 (5 bases). CDR1 is MDHEN, CDR2 SYDVKM, per germline. The CDR3 contains 15 residues. Trimming removed 6 bases from V and 8 bases from J, with 19 bases in between.

This clone was seen a handful of times. The junction does not match germline at one end; this may be a read error. CDR3 DNA: TGTGCCACCACCAGATCGATGGGAGAGCATGGCTACACCTTC. This encodes CATTRSMGEHGYTF. This rearrangement joins TRBV15 to TRBJ1-2; D is unresolved. The length of the CDR3 is 14 residues. Germline CDR1 reads LNHNV; CDR2 reads YYDKDF (reference sequence).

The V and J genes are TRBV27 and TRBJ2-7, with D maybe TRBD1 (7 bases). CDR1 is MNHEY, CDR2 SMNVEV, per germline (reference sequence). The V end was cut by 3 bases, the J end by 0 bases, with 15 bases between. The CDR3 contains 16 residues. The CDR3 DNA sequence: TGTGCCAGCAGTTTTTTAGCAGGGGGGCTCTCCTACGAGCAGTACTTC. Translated, it gives CASSFLAGGLSYEQYF.

This clone appeared a few times. The chain couples TRBV5-1 to TRBJ2-3; 8 nucleotides agree with TRBD2. This CDR3 contains 16 residues. Germline assignment: CDR1 SGHRS and CDR2 YFSETQ. Unmatched junction bases numbered 3, after V lost 0 bases and J lost 0 bases. In nucleotides, the CDR3 is TGCGCCAGCAGCTTGGTCCCGGGGGGGAGCACAGATACGCAGTATTTT. It is translated as CASSLVPGGSTDTQYF.

V is TRBV5-4 and J is TRBJ2-7; TRBD1 aligns across 10 bases. The germline CDR1 and CDR2 sequences are SGHNT and YYREEE (reference sequence). V lost 5 bases, J lost 7 bases, and 21 bases stayed unmatched. This CDR3 comprises 18 residues. CDR3: CASSRQGATALRILEQYF. Here the CDR3 DNA reads TGTGCCAGCAGTAGACAGGGGGCAACCGCCTTACGAATTTTAGAGCAGTACTTC.

This clone rates as medium-sized. This chain uses TRBV4-1 with TRBJ2-7, with D tentatively TRBD1 (6 bases). V was shortened by 0 bases and J by 0 bases, with 9 bases between the two germline ends. The germline V gene encodes CDR1 MGHRA and CDR2 YSYEKL. The CDR3 covers 15 residues. Here the CDR3 reads CASSQEGQLSYEQYF. The CDR3 region has the DNA TGCGCCAGCAGCCAAGAGGGACAACTCTCCTACGAGCAGTACTTC.

The chain has TRBV10-3 and TRBJ2-1, with 9 bases that match TRBD1. The CDR3 covers 15 residues. The V gene's germline CDR1 is ENHRY and CDR2 SYGVKD. Trimming removed 1 base from V and 8 bases from J; junction bases left unmatched: 6. CDR3: CAISEYGTGPDEQFF. CDR3 sequence (DNA): TGTGCCATCAGTGAGTATGGGACAGGGCCGGATGAGCAGTTCTTC.